These T cell receptor beta chains were read from a single sample in a study of shared clonotypes between healthy human individuals. The method was immunoSEQ multiplex PCR; TCRdb's version includes in-frame clones alone and lacks a portion of them. The sample has over 2 million clones; roughly 95% are singletons. Sample: naive CD8+ T cells sorted from blood. The source of these receptors is a man younger than 35 in good health. CDR3s include the opening cysteine and the closing phenylalanine or tryptophan. A D gene is named only where the DNA matches it firmly. Size tells how often a clone was seen (once, few, many) or the class of an expanded clone, and some rows leave it out.

DNA	CDR3	size	V	D	J
TGTGCCAGCAGTTTTAGCTCCTACAATGAGCAGTTCTTC	CASSFSSYNEQFF	-	TRBV27	-	TRBJ2-1
TGCAGCGTGAATCGCCTGGCTAGCGGGAGTGGGGCAGATACGCAGTATTTT	CSVNRLASGSGADTQYF	-	TRBV29-1	TRBD2	TRBJ2-3
TGTGCCAGCACCTGGGGCTTGGAAACCGAGCAGTACTTC	CASTWGLETEQYF	-	TRBV28	-	TRBJ2-7
TGCGCCAGCAGCCAAGACCCGGACGGCTTGAACACTGAAGCTTTCTTT	CASSQDPDGLNTEAFF	-	TRBV4-3	-	TRBJ1-1
TGCGCCAGCAGAGCGGAAGAGGGGGGCACCTACGAGCAGTACTTC	CASRAEEGGTYEQYF	-	TRBV4-1	-	TRBJ2-7
TGCGCCAGCAGCCAGGGGGTCCGGACCGTGGTGTTTTTT	CASSQGVRTVVFF	-	TRBV4-1	-	TRBJ2-2
TGCGCCAGCCGCGAAACCGTGGTCGCTTCGGGGGCGAACACTGAAGCTTTCTTT	CASRETVVASGANTEAFF	-	TRBV5-1	-	TRBJ1-1
TGTGCCAGCAGTATAGGGGACTACGAGCAGTACTTC	CASSIGDYEQYF	once	TRBV28	-	TRBJ2-7
TGCGCCAGCAGTGAGCTACGGGGAGGCGAGCAGTACTTC	CASSELRGGEQYF	-	TRBV10-1	-	TRBJ2-7
TGTGCTAGCAGCTTCAGACTAGCGGCCCAAGAGACCCAGTACTTC	CASSFRLAAQETQYF	-	TRBV7-7	TRBD2	TRBJ2-5
TGCGCCAGCACCCCCAACCTCCGCGATGCGAGCTCCTACGAGCAGTACTTC	CASTPNLRDASSYEQYF	-	TRBV4-1	-	TRBJ2-7
TGTGCCAGCAGCTTACAAACGGGACAGGGGGGCAGCTCCTACGAGCAGTACTTC	CASSLQTGQGGSSYEQYF	-	TRBV7-9	TRBD1	TRBJ2-7
TGTGCCAGCAGAGTCCGGGGGGAGGGTTGGACTGAAGCTTTCTTT	CASRVRGEGWTEAFF	once	TRBV25-1	-	TRBJ1-1
TGCAGCGTTGAACTGACCGACAGGGTGACAAACGAGCAGTACTTC	CSVELTDRVTNEQYF	-	TRBV29-1	TRBD1	TRBJ2-7
TGTGCCATCACCGACGGACAGGGGGGGAACAATGAGCAGTTCTTC	CAITDGQGGNNEQFF	-	TRBV10-3	TRBD1	TRBJ2-1
TGTGCCAGCAGCAACACAGGGGCATCCTACGAGCAGTACTTC	CASSNTGASYEQYF	-	TRBV7-9	TRBD1	TRBJ2-7
TGTGCCACCAGCACCCGACAGGGCTCCTACGAGCAGTACTTC	CATSTRQGSYEQYF	-	TRBV15	TRBD1	TRBJ2-7
TGTGCCAGCAGCTTTGGGAGCTCTGGAAACACCATATATTTT	CASSFGSSGNTIYF	-	TRBV5-6	-	TRBJ1-3
TGTGCCAGCAGCCGAATACTAGACCTGGCCAAAAACATTCAGTACTTC	CASSRILDLAKNIQYF	-	TRBV28	-	TRBJ2-4
TGTGCCAGCATCTGCCAAGGCAAGGCCATTCAGTACTTC	CASICQGKAIQYF	once	TRBV6-5	-	TRBJ2-4
TGTGCCAGCAGTCTGACAGGGGGCGCGTACGAGCAGTACTTC	CASSLTGGAYEQYF	-	TRBV28	TRBD1	TRBJ2-7
TGTGCCAGCAGCACCGAGACGTCCCCTAGCTCCTACAATGAGCAGTTCTTC	CASSTETSPSSYNEQFF	-	TRBV9	-	TRBJ2-1
TGTGCCAGCTCCTTTCAGGGGGCGAACACTGAAGCTTTCTTT	CASSFQGANTEAFF	-	TRBV18	TRBD1	TRBJ1-1
TGTGCCAGCAGTGACCGGGCGGGGGGGTATAATGAGCAGTTCTTC	CASSDRAGGYNEQFF	-	TRBV2	TRBD2	TRBJ2-1
TGTGCCAGCAGCGATCCGGGACAACGAGCAGATACGCAGTATTTT	CASSDPGQRADTQYF	-	TRBV14	-	TRBJ2-3
TGTGCCTGGAGTGGGGGACAGGCGATCTCTGGAAACACCATATATTTT	CAWSGGQAISGNTIYF	-	TRBV30	TRBD1	TRBJ1-3
TGTGCCAGCAGCGTAGCGGGAGGCTACACAGATACGCAGTATTTT	CASSVAGGYTDTQYF	-	TRBV9	TRBD2	TRBJ2-3
TGCAGCGCCAACAGGGGAGTGAACACCGGGGAGCTGTTTTTT	CSANRGVNTGELFF	-	TRBV29-1	TRBD1	TRBJ2-2
TGTGCCAGCAGTTTAGGACAGGAGTCTCTCTATGGCTACACCTTC	CASSLGQESLYGYTF	-	TRBV27	TRBD1	TRBJ1-2
TGCAGCGCCATGGCCCCCGACGAGCAGTACTTC	CSAMAPDEQYF	once	TRBV29-1	-	TRBJ2-7
TGCGCCAGCAGCCAAGCTTGGGGGGGCGAGGATAGCACTGAAGCTTTCTTT	CASSQAWGGEDSTEAFF	-	TRBV4-3	-	TRBJ1-1
TGTGCCAGCAGCCACACTATGGAGGAAAAACTGTTTTTT	CASSHTMEEKLFF	-	TRBV7-9	-	TRBJ1-4
TGTGCCTGGGGGGGACTAGCGGGCAATGAGCAGTTCTTC	CAWGGLAGNEQFF	-	TRBV30	TRBD2	TRBJ2-1
TGTGCCAGCAGTTTATCCTCAGGCAATATCTACGAGCAGTACTTC	CASSLSSGNIYEQYF	-	TRBV27	-	TRBJ2-7
TGTGCCATCAGTGAGTCAGATGAGCAGTTCTTC	CAISESDEQFF	-	TRBV10-3	-	TRBJ2-1
TGTGCCAGTAGTCTGGCCTACTCCGAGGATACGCAGTATTTT	CASSLAYSEDTQYF	-	TRBV19	-	TRBJ2-3
TGTGCCAGCAGTTTTTCAGAGGGGGCGCACTATGGCTACACCTTC	CASSFSEGAHYGYTF	-	TRBV27	TRBD1	TRBJ1-2
TGTGCCTGGAGTCCCGGGGTCAATGAGCAGTTCTTC	CAWSPGVNEQFF	-	TRBV30	-	TRBJ2-1
TGCGCCAGCAGCTCAACGACTAGCGGCTCCTACAATGAGCAGTTCTTC	CASSSTTSGSYNEQFF	-	TRBV4-1	TRBD2	TRBJ2-1
TGTGCCAGCAGCCCCGGGACAGGGGATTACGAGCAGTACTTC	CASSPGTGDYEQYF	-	TRBV6-5	TRBD1	TRBJ2-7
TGTGCCTGGAGGAGTCCCCATTACTCTGGGGCCAACGTCCTGACTTTC	CAWRSPHYSGANVLTF	once	TRBV30	-	TRBJ2-6
TGTGCCAGTAGTAGGCAGGGGTCCCCCGAAAAACTGTTTTTT	CASSRQGSPEKLFF	-	TRBV19	-	TRBJ1-4
TGCGCCAGCAGCCAAGCGGGAGTAGTCTCGCTCGATGAGCAGTTCTTC	CASSQAGVVSLDEQFF	-	TRBV4-1	-	TRBJ2-1
TGTGCCAGCAGCCAATCCCCTTCTGGGGCCTATGGCTACACCTTC	CASSQSPSGAYGYTF	-	TRBV11-2	-	TRBJ1-2
TGTGCCAGCAGTGAAGCGGAAGCAGGGGGGAATAATTCACCCCTCCACTTT	CASSEAEAGGNNSPLHF	-	TRBV2	TRBD1	TRBJ1-6
TGCGCCAGCAGCCAAGACGGCAGTACTAACTATGGCTACACCTTC	CASSQDGSTNYGYTF	-	TRBV4-3	-	TRBJ1-2
TGCGCCAGCAGCTTATCGTGGGGAAATGAGCAGTTCTTC	CASSLSWGNEQFF	-	TRBV5-1	-	TRBJ2-1
TGCGCCAGCAGCTTAGACGGGAACCGGGAGACCCAGTACTTC	CASSLDGNRETQYF	-	TRBV5-1	-	TRBJ2-5
TGTGCCAGCAGCGTAGAGCCAAACGGCTATGGCTACACCTTC	CASSVEPNGYGYTF	-	TRBV9	-	TRBJ1-2
TGTGCCAGTAGCTCGCAGGGGGCATCCTACGAGCAGTACTTC	CASSSQGASYEQYF	-	TRBV19	TRBD1	TRBJ2-7
TGTGCCACCAGCAGAGGGACAGAGGGGGGAACTGAAGCTTTCTTT	CATSRGTEGGTEAFF	-	TRBV15	-	TRBJ1-1
TGTGCCAGCAGTTTCACCGGGACAGGGGATTCCTACGAGCAGTACTTC	CASSFTGTGDSYEQYF	-	TRBV27	TRBD1	TRBJ2-7
TGTGCCAGCAGTAAAGCCCGGTCACACGGTGGCGAGCAGTACTTC	CASSKARSHGGEQYF	once	TRBV9	-	TRBJ2-7
TGTGCCAGCAGTCGGAGCCGGGACAGGTTAAAGGAGCAGTACTTC	CASSRSRDRLKEQYF	few	TRBV2	TRBD1	TRBJ2-7